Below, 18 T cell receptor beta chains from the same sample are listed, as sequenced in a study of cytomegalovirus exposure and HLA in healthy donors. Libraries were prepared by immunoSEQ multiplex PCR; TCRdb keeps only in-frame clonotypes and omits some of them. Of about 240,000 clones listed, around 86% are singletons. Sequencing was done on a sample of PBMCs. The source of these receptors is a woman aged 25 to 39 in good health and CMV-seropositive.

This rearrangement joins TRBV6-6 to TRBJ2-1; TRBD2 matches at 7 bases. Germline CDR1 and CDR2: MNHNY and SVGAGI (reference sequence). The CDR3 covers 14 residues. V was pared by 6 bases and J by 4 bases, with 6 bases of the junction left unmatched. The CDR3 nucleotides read TGTGCCAGCAGCCAGAGCGGGATGTACAATGAGCAGTTCTTC. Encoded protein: CASSQSGMYNEQFF.

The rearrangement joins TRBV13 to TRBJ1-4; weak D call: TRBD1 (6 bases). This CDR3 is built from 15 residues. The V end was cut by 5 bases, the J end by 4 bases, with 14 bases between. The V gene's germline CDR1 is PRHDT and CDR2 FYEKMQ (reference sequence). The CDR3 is CASSPRQAINEKLFF. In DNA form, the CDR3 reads TGTGCCAGCAGCCCAAGACAGGCCATTAATGAAAAACTGTTTTTT.

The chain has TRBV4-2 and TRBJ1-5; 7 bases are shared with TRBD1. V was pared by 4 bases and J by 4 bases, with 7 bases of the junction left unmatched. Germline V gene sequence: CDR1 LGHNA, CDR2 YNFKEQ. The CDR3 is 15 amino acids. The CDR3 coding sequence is TGTGCCAGCAGCCCAAAGGGACAGTTTAATCAGCCCCAGCATTTT. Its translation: CASSPKGQFNQPQHF.

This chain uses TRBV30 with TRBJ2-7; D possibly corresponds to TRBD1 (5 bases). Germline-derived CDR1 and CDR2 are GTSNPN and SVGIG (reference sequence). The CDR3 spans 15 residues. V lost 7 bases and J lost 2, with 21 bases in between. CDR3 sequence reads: CASDTGGARAYEQYF. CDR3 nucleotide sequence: TGTGCCTCGGACACGGGTGGGGCGCGAGCCTACGAGCAGTACTTC.

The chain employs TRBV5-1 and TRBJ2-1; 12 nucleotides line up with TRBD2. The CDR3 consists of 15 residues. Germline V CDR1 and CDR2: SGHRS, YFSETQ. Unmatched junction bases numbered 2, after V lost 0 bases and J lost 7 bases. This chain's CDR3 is CASSLDGTSGNEQFF. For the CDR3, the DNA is TGCGCCAGCAGCTTGGATGGGACTAGCGGGAATGAGCAGTTCTTC.

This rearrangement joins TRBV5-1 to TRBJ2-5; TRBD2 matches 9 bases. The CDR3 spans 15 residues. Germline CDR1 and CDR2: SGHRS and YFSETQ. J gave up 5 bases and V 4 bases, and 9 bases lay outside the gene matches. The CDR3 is CASSVSAGGLETQYF. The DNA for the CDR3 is TGCGCCAGCAGCGTGAGTGCGGGAGGGCTGGAGACCCAGTACTTC.

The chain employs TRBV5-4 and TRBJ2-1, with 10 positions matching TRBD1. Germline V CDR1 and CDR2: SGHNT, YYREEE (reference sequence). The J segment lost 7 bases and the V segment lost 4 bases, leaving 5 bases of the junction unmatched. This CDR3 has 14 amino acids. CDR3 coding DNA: TGTGCCAGCAGCATTCCGGACAGGGGGAATGAGCAGTTCTTC. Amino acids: CASSIPDRGNEQFF.

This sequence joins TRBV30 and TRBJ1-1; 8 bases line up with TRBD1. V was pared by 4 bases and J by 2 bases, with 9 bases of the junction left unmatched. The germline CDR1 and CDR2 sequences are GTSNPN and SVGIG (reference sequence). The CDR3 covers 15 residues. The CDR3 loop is CAWTRDRIINTEAFF. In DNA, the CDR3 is TGTGCCTGGACCCGGGACAGGATAATTAACACTGAAGCTTTCTTT.

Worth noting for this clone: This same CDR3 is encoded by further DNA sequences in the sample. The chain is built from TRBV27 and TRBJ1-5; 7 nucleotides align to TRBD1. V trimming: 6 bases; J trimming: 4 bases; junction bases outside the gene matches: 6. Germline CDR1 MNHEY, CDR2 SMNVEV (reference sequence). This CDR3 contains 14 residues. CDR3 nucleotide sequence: TGTGCCAGCAGCCCCGGGACAGAGAATCAGCCCCAGCATTTT. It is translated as CASSPGTENQPQHF.

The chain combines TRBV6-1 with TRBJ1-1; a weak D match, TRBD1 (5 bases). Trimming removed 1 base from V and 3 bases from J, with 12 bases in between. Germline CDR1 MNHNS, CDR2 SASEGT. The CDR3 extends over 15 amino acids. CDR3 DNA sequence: TGTGCCAGCAGTGAAGAAAGGGGCGGTCACACTGAAGCTTTCTTT. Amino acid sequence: CASSEERGGHTEAFF.

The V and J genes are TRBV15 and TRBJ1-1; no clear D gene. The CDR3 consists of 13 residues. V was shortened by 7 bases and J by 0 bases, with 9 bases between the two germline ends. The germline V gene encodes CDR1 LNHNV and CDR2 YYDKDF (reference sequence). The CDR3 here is CATKLTMNTEAFF. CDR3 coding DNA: TGTGCCACCAAGCTTACTATGAACACTGAAGCTTTCTTT.

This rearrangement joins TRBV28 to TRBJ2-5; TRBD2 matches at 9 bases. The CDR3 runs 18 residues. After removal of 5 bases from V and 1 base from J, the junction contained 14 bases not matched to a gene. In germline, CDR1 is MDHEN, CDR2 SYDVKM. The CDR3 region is CASSQVAGGNPSQETQYF. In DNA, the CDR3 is TGTGCCAGCAGTCAAGTGGCGGGAGGGAATCCTTCCCAAGAGACCCAGTACTTC.

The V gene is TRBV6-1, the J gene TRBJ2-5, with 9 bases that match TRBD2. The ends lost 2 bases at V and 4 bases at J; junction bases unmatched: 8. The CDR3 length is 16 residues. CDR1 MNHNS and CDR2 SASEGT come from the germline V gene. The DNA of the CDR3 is TGTGCCAGCAGTGAACTAGCGGGACTACCCCCAGAGACCCAGTACTTC. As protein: CASSELAGLPPETQYF.

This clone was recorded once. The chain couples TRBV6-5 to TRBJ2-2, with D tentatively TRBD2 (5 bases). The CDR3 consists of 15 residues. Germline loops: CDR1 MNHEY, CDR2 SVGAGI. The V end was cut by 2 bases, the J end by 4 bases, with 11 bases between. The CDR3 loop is CASSYEVRGTGELFF. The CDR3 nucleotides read TGTGCCAGCAGTTACGAGGTCCGGGGCACCGGGGAGCTGTTTTTT.

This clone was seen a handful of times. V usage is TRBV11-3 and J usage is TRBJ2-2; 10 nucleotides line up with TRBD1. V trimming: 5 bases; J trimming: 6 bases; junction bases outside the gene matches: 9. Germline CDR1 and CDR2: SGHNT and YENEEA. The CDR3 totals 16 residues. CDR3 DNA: TGTGCCAGCAGCCGGTCGGGACAGGGGATCCCCGGGGAGCTGTTTTTT. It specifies CASSRSGQGIPGELFF.

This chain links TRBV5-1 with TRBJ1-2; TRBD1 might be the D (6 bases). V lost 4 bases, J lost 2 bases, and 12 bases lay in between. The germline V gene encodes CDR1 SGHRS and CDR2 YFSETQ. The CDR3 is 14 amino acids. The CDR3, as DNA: TGCGCCAGCAGCATCGTACAGGGAAACTATGGCTACACCTTC. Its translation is CASSIVQGNYGYTF.

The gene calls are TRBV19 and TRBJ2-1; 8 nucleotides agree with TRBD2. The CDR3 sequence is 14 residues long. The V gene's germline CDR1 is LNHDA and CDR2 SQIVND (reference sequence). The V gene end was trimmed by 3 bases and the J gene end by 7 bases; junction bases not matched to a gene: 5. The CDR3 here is CASSILPSGNEQFF. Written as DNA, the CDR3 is TGTGCCAGTAGTATTCTACCTAGCGGGAATGAGCAGTTCTTC. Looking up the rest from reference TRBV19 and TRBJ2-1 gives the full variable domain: DGGITQSPKYLFRKEGQNVTLSCEQNLNHDAMYWYRQDPGQGLRLIYYSQIVNDFQKGDIAEGYSVSREKKESFPLTVTSAQKNPTAFYLCASSILPSGNEQFFGPGTRLTVL.

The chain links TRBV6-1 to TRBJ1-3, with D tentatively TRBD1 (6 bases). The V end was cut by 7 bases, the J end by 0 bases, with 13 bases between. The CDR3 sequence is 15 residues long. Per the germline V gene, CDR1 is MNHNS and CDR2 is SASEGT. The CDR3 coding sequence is TGTGCCAGCACCCCATTACAGGGCTCTGGAAACACCATATATTTT. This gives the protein CASTPLQGSGNTIYF.